Only a few counts were recorded for the clone carrying this T cell receptor (beta chain). TCRdb used MiXCR to reprocess the RT-PCR reads, holding one entry per CDR3 protein. In the table there are fewer than 800,000 distinct CDR3 sequences, 13% to 15% of which are singletons. Looked up from germline, CDR1 is ENHRY and CDR2 is SYGVKD. V lost 9 bases, J lost 4 bases, and 15 bases stayed unmatched. This CDR3 comprises 18 residues. This chain connects TRBV10-3 to TRBJ2-1; 13 bases are shared with TRBD2. The sequenced material came from memory CD4+ T cells from blood. This TCR derives from a female donor in good health, serving as a healthy control. In nucleotides, the CDR3 is TGTGCCATACGCCCAATGGGGACTAGCGGGGATTTGTACAATGAGCAGTTCTTC. Translated: CAIRPMGTSGDLYNEQFF.